This T cell receptor beta chain stems from a study of shared clonotypes between healthy human individuals. Using immunoSEQ multiplex PCR, the repertoire was profiled, and TCRdb retains in-frame clones only, with some absent. The table includes roughly 2.5 million clones, approximately 92% detected once. The germline V gene has CDR1 SGHNT and CDR2 YYREEE (reference sequence). The CDR3 is made up of 14 amino acids. Trimming shortened V by 0 bases and J by 4 bases, and 9 bases separated the two germline ends. Sequencing used naive CD4+ T cells sorted from blood. The subset denotes: CD45RA+ positively selected. The chain combines TRBV5-4 with TRBJ2-3; no clear D gene. The sequence came from a man in his late teens or twenties in good health. The CDR3 nucleotides are TGTGCCAGCAGCTTGGATCCGAACCCAGATACGCAGTATTTT. Protein product: CASSLDPNPDTQYF.